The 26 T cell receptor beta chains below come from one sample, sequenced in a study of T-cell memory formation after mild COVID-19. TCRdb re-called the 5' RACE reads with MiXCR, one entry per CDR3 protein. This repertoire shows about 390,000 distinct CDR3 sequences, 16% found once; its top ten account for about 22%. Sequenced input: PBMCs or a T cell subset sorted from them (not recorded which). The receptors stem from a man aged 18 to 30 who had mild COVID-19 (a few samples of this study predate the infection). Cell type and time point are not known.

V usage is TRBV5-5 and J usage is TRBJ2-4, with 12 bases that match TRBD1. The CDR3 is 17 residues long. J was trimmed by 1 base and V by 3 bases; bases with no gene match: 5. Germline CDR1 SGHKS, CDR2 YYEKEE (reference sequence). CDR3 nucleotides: TGTGCCAGCAGCTCCCCGGGACAGGGGGCGGCCAAAAACATTCAGTACTTC. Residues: CASSSPGQGAAKNIQYF.

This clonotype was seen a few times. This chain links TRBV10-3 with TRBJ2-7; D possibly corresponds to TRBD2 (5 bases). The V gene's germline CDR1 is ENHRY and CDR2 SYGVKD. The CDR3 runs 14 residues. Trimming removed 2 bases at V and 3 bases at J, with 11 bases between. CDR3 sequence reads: CAISEPGLHYEQYF. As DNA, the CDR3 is TGTGCCATCAGTGAGCCTGGACTTCACTACGAGCAGTACTTC.

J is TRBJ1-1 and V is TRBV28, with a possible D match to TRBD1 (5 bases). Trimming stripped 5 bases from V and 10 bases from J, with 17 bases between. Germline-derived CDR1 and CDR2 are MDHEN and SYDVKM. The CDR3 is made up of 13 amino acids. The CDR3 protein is CASSIPAGRRAFF. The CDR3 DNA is TGTGCCAGCAGTATCCCCGCAGGGCGGAGAGCTTTCTTT. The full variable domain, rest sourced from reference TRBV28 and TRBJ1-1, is DVKVTQSSRYLVKRTGEKVFLECVQDMDHENMFWYRQDPGLGLRLIYFSYDVKMKEKGDIPEGYSVSREKKERFSLILESASTNQTSMYLCASSIPAGRRAFFGQGTRLTVV.

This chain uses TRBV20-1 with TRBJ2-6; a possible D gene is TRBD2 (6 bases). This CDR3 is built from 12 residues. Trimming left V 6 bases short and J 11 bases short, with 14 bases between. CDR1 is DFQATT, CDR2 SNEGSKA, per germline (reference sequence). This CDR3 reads CSAMSGDYVLTF. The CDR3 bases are TGCAGTGCGATGTCTGGGGACTACGTCCTGACTTTC.

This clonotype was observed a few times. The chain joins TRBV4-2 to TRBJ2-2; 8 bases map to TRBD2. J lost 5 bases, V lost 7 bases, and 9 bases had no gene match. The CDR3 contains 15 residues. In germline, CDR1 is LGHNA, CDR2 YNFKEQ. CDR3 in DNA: TGTGCCAGCAATACGGAGACTAGCGAAACCGGGGAGCTGTTTTTT. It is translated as CASNTETSETGELFF.

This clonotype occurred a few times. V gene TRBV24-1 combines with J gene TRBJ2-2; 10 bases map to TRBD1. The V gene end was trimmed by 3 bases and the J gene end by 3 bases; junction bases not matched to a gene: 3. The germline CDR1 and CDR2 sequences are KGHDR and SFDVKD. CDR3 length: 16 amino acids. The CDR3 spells CATSDGTGAHTGELFF. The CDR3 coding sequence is TGTGCCACCAGTGATGGGACAGGGGCCCACACCGGGGAGCTGTTTTTT.

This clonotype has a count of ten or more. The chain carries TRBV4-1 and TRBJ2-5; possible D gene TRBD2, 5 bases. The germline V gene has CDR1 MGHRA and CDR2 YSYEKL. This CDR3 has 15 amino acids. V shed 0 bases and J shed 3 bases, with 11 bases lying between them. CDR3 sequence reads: CASSQDLRTEETQYF. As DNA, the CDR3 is TGCGCCAGCAGCCAAGATTTAAGGACTGAAGAGACCCAGTACTTC.

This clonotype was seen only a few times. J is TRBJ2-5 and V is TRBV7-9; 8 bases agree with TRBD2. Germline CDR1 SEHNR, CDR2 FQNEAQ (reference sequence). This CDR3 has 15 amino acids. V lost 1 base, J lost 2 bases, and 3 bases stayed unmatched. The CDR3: CASSLVQRGQETQYF. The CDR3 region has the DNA TGTGCCAGCAGCTTAGTCCAGCGGGGGCAAGAGACCCAGTACTTC.

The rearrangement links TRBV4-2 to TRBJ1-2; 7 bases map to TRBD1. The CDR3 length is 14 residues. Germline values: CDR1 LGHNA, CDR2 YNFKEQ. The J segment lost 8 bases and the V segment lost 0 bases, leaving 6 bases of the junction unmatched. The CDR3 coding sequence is TGTGCCAGCAGCCAAGATCCCGGACAGGCGGGCTACACCTTC. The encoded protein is CASSQDPGQAGYTF.

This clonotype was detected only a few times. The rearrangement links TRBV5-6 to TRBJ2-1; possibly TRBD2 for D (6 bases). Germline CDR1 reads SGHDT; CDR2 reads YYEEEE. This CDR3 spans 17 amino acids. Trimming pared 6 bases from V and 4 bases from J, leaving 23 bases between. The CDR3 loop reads CASTQRLAATQYNEQFF. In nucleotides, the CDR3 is TGTGCCAGCACCCAACGTTTAGCGGCGACACAATACAATGAGCAGTTCTTC.

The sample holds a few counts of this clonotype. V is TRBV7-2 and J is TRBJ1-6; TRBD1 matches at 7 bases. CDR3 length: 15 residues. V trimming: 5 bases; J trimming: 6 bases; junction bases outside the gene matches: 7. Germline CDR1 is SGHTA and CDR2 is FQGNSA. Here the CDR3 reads CASSPRDSPNSPLHF. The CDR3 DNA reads TGTGCCAGCAGCCCCAGGGACAGCCCTAATTCACCCCTCCACTTT. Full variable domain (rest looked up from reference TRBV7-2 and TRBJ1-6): GAGVSQSPSNKVTEKGKDVELRCDPISGHTALYWYRQSLGQGLEFLIYFQGNSAPDKSGLPSDRFSAERTGGSVSTLTIQRTQQEDSAVYLCASSPRDSPNSPLHFGNGTRLTVT.

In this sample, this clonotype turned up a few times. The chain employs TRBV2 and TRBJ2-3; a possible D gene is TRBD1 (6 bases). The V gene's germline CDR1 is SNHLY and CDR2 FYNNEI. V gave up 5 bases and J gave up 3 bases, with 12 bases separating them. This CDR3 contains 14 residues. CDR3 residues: CASSITTGTDTQYF. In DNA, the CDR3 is TGTGCCAGCAGTATAACTACAGGGACAGATACGCAGTATTTT.

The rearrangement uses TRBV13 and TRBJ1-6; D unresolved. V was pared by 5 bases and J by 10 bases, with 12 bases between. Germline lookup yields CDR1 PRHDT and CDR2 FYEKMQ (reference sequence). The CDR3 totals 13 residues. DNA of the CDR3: TGTGCCAGCAGCCAAGAGCGGAAATCACCCCTCCACTTT. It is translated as CASSQERKSPLHF.

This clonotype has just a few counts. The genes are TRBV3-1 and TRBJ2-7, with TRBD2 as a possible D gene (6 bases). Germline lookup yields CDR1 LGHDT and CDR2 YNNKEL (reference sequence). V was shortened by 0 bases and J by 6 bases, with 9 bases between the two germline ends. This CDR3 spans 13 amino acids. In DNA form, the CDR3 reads TGTGCCAGCAGCCAAGACTGGGACTCCGAGCAGTACGTC. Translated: CASSQDWDSEQYV.

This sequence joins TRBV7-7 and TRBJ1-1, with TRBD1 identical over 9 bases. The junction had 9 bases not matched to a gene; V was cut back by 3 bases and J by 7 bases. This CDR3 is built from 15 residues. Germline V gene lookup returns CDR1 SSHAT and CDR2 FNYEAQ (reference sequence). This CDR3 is CASSFLVKGQGEAFF. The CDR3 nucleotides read TGTGCCAGCAGCTTTCTGGTAAAGGGACAGGGTGAAGCTTTCTTT.

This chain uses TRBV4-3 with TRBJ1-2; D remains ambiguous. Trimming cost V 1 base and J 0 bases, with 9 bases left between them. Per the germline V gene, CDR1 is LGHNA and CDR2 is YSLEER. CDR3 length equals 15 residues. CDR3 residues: CASSQGTYTNYGYTF. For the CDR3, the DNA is TGCGCCAGCAGCCAAGGGACCTACACTAACTATGGCTACACCTTC.

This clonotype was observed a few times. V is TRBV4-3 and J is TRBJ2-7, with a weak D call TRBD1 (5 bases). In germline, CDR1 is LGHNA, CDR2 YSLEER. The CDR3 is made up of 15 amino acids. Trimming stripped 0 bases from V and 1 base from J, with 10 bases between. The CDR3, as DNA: TGCGCCAGCAGCCAAGATTTGACAGATTCCTACGAGCAGTACTTC. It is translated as CASSQDLTDSYEQYF.

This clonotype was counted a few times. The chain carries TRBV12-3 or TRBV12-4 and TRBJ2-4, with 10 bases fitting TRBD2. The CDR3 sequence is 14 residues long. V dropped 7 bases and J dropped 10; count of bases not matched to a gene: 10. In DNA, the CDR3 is TGTGCCAGCACCCTGACTAGCGGGTACGGTATTCAGTACTTC. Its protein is CASTLTSGYGIQYF.

CDR3 protein: CSAMGPIYEQYV. CDR3 nucleotides: TGCAGTGCTATGGGACCCATCTACGAGCAGTACGTC. The chain has TRBV20-1 and TRBJ2-7; D may match TRBD1 or TRBD2 (5 bases each). The V and J ends lost 4 bases and 3 bases respectively, with 10 bases between them. The CDR3 is made up of 12 amino acids. The germline CDR1 and CDR2 sequences are DFQATT and SNEGSKA (reference sequence).

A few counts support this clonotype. The CDR3 region is CSHTSGGLSTQYF. DNA for the CDR3: TGCAGCCATACTAGCGGGGGGCTATCTACGCAGTATTTT. The V call is TRBV20-1, the J call TRBJ2-3, with TRBD2 matching 12 bases. CDR1 is DFQATT, CDR2 SNEGSKA, per germline (reference sequence). This CDR3 is built from 13 residues.

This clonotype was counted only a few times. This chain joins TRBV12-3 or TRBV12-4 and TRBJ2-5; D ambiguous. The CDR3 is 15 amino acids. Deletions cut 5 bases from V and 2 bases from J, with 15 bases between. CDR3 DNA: TGTGCCAGCAGTCGAATCGCAGGAGCACAAGAGACCCAGTACTTC. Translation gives CASSRIAGAQETQYF.

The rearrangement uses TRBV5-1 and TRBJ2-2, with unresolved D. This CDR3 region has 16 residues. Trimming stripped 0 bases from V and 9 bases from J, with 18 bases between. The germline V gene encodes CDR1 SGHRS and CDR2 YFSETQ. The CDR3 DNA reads TGCGCCAGCAGCTTGGATGCCGGCGGAGCTCTACGGGAGCTGTTTTTT. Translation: CASSLDAGGALRELFF.

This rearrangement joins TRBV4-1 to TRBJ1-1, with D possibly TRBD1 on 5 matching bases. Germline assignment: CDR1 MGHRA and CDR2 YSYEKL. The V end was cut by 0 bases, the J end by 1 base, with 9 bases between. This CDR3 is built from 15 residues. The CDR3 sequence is CASSQEGARNTEAFF. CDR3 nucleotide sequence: TGCGCCAGCAGCCAAGAAGGGGCGCGGAACACTGAAGCTTTCTTT.

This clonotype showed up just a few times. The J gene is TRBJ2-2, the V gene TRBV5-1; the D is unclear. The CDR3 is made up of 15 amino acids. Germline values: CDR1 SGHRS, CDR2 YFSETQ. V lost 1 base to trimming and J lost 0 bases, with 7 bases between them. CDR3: CASSLTPANTGELFF. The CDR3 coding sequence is TGCGCCAGCAGCTTGACCCCCGCGAACACCGGGGAGCTGTTTTTT.

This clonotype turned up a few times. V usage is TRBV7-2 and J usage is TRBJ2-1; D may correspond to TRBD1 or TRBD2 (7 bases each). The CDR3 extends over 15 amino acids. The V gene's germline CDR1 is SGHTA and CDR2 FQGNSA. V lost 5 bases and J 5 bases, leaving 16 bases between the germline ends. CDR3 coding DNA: TGTGCCAGCAGCACCCAGGGGGGGCCGAACAATGAGCAGTTCTTC. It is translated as CASSTQGGPNNEQFF.

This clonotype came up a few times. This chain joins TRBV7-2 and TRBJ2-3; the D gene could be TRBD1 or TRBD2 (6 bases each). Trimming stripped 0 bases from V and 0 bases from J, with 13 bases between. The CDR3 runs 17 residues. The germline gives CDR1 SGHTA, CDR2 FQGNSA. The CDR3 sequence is CASSLAGGPLSTDTQYF. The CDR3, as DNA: TGTGCCAGCAGCTTAGCTGGGGGGCCCCTTAGCACAGATACGCAGTATTTT. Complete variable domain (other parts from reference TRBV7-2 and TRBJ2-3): GAGVSQSPSNKVTEKGKDVELRCDPISGHTALYWYRQSLGQGLEFLIYFQGNSAPDKSGLPSDRFSAERTGGSVSTLTIQRTQQEDSAVYLCASSLAGGPLSTDTQYFGPGTRLTVL.